The 12 T cell receptor beta chains reported below all come from one sample, sequenced in a study of type 1 and type 2 diabetes patients. PCR was run on genomic DNA. Amplification of the beta chain CDR3 used 30 forward and 13 reverse multiplex primers. From the multiplex PCR reads, TCRdb called clonotypes with MiXCR, one entry per CDR3 protein. The data contain 250,000 to 300,000 distinct CDR3 sequences, 40% to 50% of them seen just once; the ten biggest clones take up roughly 15%. The sequenced material came from peripheral blood mononuclear cells (PBMCs). These receptors were taken from a young man with type 2 diabetes.

The chain joins TRBV14 to TRBJ2-5, with 11 positions matching TRBD2. V gave up 4 bases and J gave up 5 bases; unmatched junction bases: 3. Germline loops: CDR1 SGHDN, CDR2 FVKESK. The length of the CDR3 is 14 residues. The CDR3 DNA follows: TGTGCCAGCAGCCCGACTAGCGGGGCGGAGACCCAGTACTTC. This gives the protein CASSPTSGAETQYF.

This clonotype was detected a few times. The J gene is TRBJ1-1, the V gene TRBV7-2, with 8 bases fitting TRBD1. The V segment lost 3 bases and the J segment 5 bases; nucleotides outside the gene matches: 5. Germline assignment: CDR1 SGHTA and CDR2 FQGNSA. This CDR3 comprises 14 residues. The CDR3: CASSFRQGPTEAFF. CDR3 in DNA: TGTGCCAGCAGCTTCAGACAGGGGCCGACTGAAGCTTTCTTT.

This clonotype was counted between two and nine times. The chain carries TRBV12-5 and TRBJ1-4; TRBD1 aligns across 7 bases. Germline trimming cut 6 bases from V and 8 bases from J; bases unmatched to any gene: 12. The CDR3 has 15 residues. Germline CDR1 reads LGHNT; CDR2 reads FRNRAP. CDR3 bases: TGTGCTAGTGGGCCTGACAGGGAAGTTGAGGAAAAACTGTTTTTT. Amino acids: CASGPDREVEEKLFF.

This clonotype was seen a handful of times. V gene TRBV19 combines with J gene TRBJ2-1; D not certain. Per germline, CDR1 LNHDA and CDR2 SQIVND (reference sequence). The CDR3 is 13 residues long. Trimming pared 5 bases from V and 7 bases from J, leaving 12 bases between. The CDR3 spells CASSAILMNEQFF. CDR3 coding DNA: TGTGCCAGTAGTGCCATCCTTATGAATGAGCAGTTCTTC.

The V and J genes are TRBV5-1 and TRBJ2-7; TRBD2 aligns across 8 bases. The germline gives CDR1 SGHRS, CDR2 YFSETQ. The CDR3 spans 15 residues. With 6 bases clipped from V and 2 bases from J, the junction kept 10 bases outside the gene matches. CDR3 in DNA: TGCGCCAGCACACCCGGACTAGCATACCCCTACGAGCAGTACTTC. Translation: CASTPGLAYPYEQYF.

The chain is built from TRBV7-2 and TRBJ2-7; D remains ambiguous. The J call could be wrong; TRBJ2-1 is a better fit for the DNA end. The germline V gene has CDR1 SGHTA and CDR2 FQGNSA. The CDR3 sequence is 15 residues long. This chain's CDR3 is CASSLVPMGWNEQFF. The CDR3 bases are TGTGCCAGCAGCTTAGTTCCGATGGGGTGGAATGAGCAGTTCTTC.

This clonotype was seen many times. The chain couples TRBV30 to TRBJ1-2, with 11 bases lining up with TRBD1. Germline lookup yields CDR1 GTSNPN and CDR2 SVGIG (reference sequence). With V trimmed by 2 bases and J by 6 bases, 5 bases remained unmatched. There are 14 residues in the CDR3. CDR3 sequence reads: CAWSWTGGANGYTF. CDR3 coding DNA: TGTGCCTGGAGTTGGACAGGGGGCGCGAATGGCTACACCTTC. Drawing the rest from reference TRBV30 and TRBJ1-2, the complete variable domain is SQTIHQWPATLVQPVGSPLSLECTVEGTSNPNLYWYRQAAGRGLQLLFYSVGIGQISSEVPQNLSASRPQDRQFILSSKKLLLSDSGFYLCAWSWTGGANGYTFGSGTRLTVV.

For this clonotype: Just one base apart from a much larger clone, this may be a read error. The chain recombines TRBV19 with TRBJ1-1; D remains ambiguous. CDR1 LNHDA and CDR2 SQIVND come from the germline V gene (reference sequence). The CDR3 runs 15 residues. CDR3 in amino acids: CASRYVEGTNTEALF. In DNA form, the CDR3 reads TGTGCCAGTAGGTACGTGGAGGGTACGAACACTGAAGCTCTCTTT.

The chain combines TRBV7-6 with TRBJ1-1, with unresolved D. Germline lookup yields CDR1 SGHVS and CDR2 FNYEAQ. The CDR3 spans 15 residues. With 1 base removed from V and 4 bases from J, the gap between germline ends came to 13 bases. The CDR3 coding sequence is TGTGCCAGCAGCTTAGAGGTAGGGCCGGGCACTGAAGCTTTCTTT. Translated, it gives CASSLEVGPGTEAFF.

The chain uses TRBV7-2 and TRBJ2-1, with 10 positions matching TRBD2. V was clipped by 3 bases and J by 8 bases; unmatched bases: 4. Germline CDR1 SGHTA, CDR2 FQGNSA. The CDR3 length is 14 residues. CDR3 sequence (DNA): TGTGCCAGCAGCTTTTCAAGCGGGGGGGATGAGCAGTTCTTC. Translation gives CASSFSSGGDEQFF.

The chain joins TRBV15 to TRBJ2-7, with a tentative D call TRBD2 (7 bases). The CDR3 is 14 amino acids. CDR1 is LNHNV and CDR2 is YYDKDF in the germline V gene (reference sequence). V dropped 0 bases and J dropped 7 bases, with 13 bases sitting between them. CDR3 loop: CATSRDRGGGEQYF. CDR3 DNA: TGTGCCACCAGCAGAGATAGGGGGGGTGGGGAGCAGTACTTC.

The J gene is TRBJ2-7, the V gene TRBV7-2; no reliable D call. This CDR3 comprises 11 residues. Trimming took 11 bases from V and 2 from J, leaving 10 bases between them. Germline CDR1 is SGHTA and CDR2 is FQGNSA. The CDR3 DNA follows: TGTGCCTGGAGTTCGACCTACGAGCAGTACTTC. This codes for CAWSSTYEQYF.